This TCR beta chain is from a study of cytomegalovirus exposure and HLA in healthy donors. Study context: The Caucasian-associated ancestry cluster held over 65% of 398 genotyped donors.

PCR primers comprised 60 Vbeta and 13 Jbeta primers. Original handling: A later analysis tallied approximately 78 million unique TCR beta chains, approximately 11 million of them shared. Clones were sequenced by immunoSEQ multiplex PCR, and TCRdb holds only the in-frame ones, with some missing. The V and J calls and the clone size are those of that table, but D and trimming were determined from the DNA. Seen here are about 160,000 clones, approximately 81% observed once, and the top ten hold about 1.6%. Study-wide points: TCR beta V- and J-gene trimming, according to a later analysis, was linked to a missense DCLRE1C variant.

A remark on this clone: The antigen is undetermined.

Sequenced input: PBMCs. The source is a male donor in good health and CMV-seronegative.

CDR3 bases: TGCAGTGCTAGGGGGCCACGGCAGTACTTC. Its protein product is CSARGPRQYF. The chain is built from TRBV20-1 and TRBJ2-7; tentatively, D is TRBD1 (5 bases). Trimming took off 3 bases at V and 9 bases at J, with 9 bases between the two ends. CDR1 is DFQATT, CDR2 SNEGSKA, per germline (reference sequence). This CDR3 has 10 residues.